This is a list of T cell receptor beta chains from one sample in a study of control samples from healthy donors and cancer patients. The assay was immunoSEQ multiplex PCR, and TCRdb's table has in-frame clones only and misses some. The sample yields 150,000 to 200,000 clones, around nine tenths seen once. Specimen: blood. The receptors here all came from a man between 25 and 39 years old in good health. Each CDR3 is given with its conserved first and last residue. Fields, in order: J gene, V gene, D gene, clone size, CDR3 protein, CDR3 DNA. A D gene is named only where the DNA matches it firmly. Some rows mark clone size as missing; the rest say once, few, many or name a class of expanded clone.

TRBJ2-1,TRBV4-2,-,-,CASSPQGKESSEQFF,TGTGCCAGCAGCCCGCAAGGAAAGGAAAGCAGTGAGCAGTTCTTC
TRBJ2-2,TRBV21-1,-,-,CASSKTTGSKLGELFF,TGTGCCAGCAGCAAGACGACAGGGTCAAAACTCGGGGAGCTGTTTTTT
TRBJ1-1,TRBV7-9,-,few,CASSRNRGGTEAFF,TGTGCCAGCAGCCGTAACCGGGGTGGCACTGAAGCTTTCTTT
TRBJ1-6,TRBV28,-,-,CASNPSTGRTSPLHF,TGTGCCAGCAACCCTTCGACCGGTAGAACTTCACCCCTCCACTTT
TRBJ2-3,TRBV28,TRBD1,-,CASSLVGQGPDTQYF,TGTGCCAGCAGTTTAGTGGGACAGGGCCCAGATACGCAGTATTTT
TRBJ2-7,TRBV14,-,-,CASSRDLRYEQYF,TGTGCCAGCAGCCGGGACCTTCGTTACGAGCAGTACTTC
TRBJ1-5,TRBV4-2,TRBD1,once,CASSKGDSGQPQHF,TGTGCCAGCAGCAAAGGGGACAGCGGGCAGCCCCAGCATTTT
TRBJ2-5,TRBV2,TRBD1,-,CASTGGQTTQYF,TGTGCCAGCACAGGGGGTCAGACCACCCAGTACTTC
TRBJ2-1,TRBV27,-,-,CASSLTGLGDGNYNEQFF,TGTGCCAGCAGTTTAACGGGACTTGGGGACGGGAACTACAATGAGCAGTTCTTC
TRBJ1-2,TRBV6-1,TRBD1,once,CASSEIMTGGNYGYTF,TGTGCCAGCAGTGAAATAATGACAGGGGGTAACTATGGCTACACCTTC
TRBJ1-1,TRBV6-5,-,-,CASSYGGIGTEAFF,TGTGCCAGCAGTTACGGGGGTATCGGAACTGAAGCTTTCTTT
TRBJ1-5,TRBV30,-,-,CAWSVRGRGGNQPQHF,TGTGCCTGGAGTGTACGGGGACGTGGGGGGAATCAGCCCCAGCATTTT
TRBJ2-1,TRBV28,TRBD2,-,CASSLRAGENLGEQFF,TGTGCCAGCAGTTTGAGAGCGGGAGAAAACCTGGGTGAGCAGTTCTTC
TRBJ1-4,TRBV28,-,-,CASSLGGANEKLFF,TGTGCCAGCAGTTTAGGGGGGGCTAATGAAAAACTGTTTTTT
TRBJ1-4,TRBV11-3,-,-,CASSDRGHTTTIGVF,TGTGCCAGCAGCGACAGAGGACACACTACGACGATTGGCGTTTTT
TRBJ2-1,TRBV20-1,TRBD2,-,CSASGRDEQFF,TGCAGTGCTAGTGGGAGGGATGAGCAGTTCTTC
TRBJ1-2,TRBV5-1,-,-,CASSLGGEESYTF,TGCGCCAGCAGCTTGGGGGGTGAGGAAAGCTACACCTTC
TRBJ1-2,TRBV15,TRBD1,-,CATSRDLTGAKAGYTF,TGTGCCACCAGCAGAGACCTAACAGGGGCCAAGGCTGGCTACACCTTC
TRBJ1-5,TRBV27,-,-,CASSLYPPRNQPQHF,TGTGCCAGCAGTTTATACCCTCCCCGCAATCAGCCCCAGCATTTT
TRBJ1-5,TRBV24-1,-,-,CATAPTLEGQPQHF,TGTGCCACCGCGCCCACCTTGGAGGGCCAGCCCCAGCATTTT
TRBJ2-1,TRBV5-5,-,-,CASSSGPRDEQFF,TGTGCCAGCAGTTCCGGCCCTAGGGATGAGCAGTTCTTC
TRBJ2-7,TRBV6-5,-,once,CASSHDRPGEAEQYF,TGTGCCAGCAGCCACGACAGGCCCGGGGAGGCCGAGCAGTACTTC
TRBJ2-1,TRBV13,-,-,CASSPEGFSYNEQFF,TGTGCCAGCAGCCCCGAAGGATTCTCCTACAATGAGCAGTTCTTC
TRBJ1-5,TRBV3-1/TRBV3-2,-,-,CASSLMLNQPQHF,TGTGCCAGCAGCCTGATGCTAAATCAGCCCCAGCATTTT
TRBJ2-7,TRBV7-8,TRBD1,-,CASSFFGTGSEQYF,TGTGCCAGCAGCTTTTTCGGGACAGGGAGCGAGCAGTACTTC
TRBJ2-7,TRBV5-4,-,-,CASSLYSDTFYEQYF,TGTGCCAGCAGCTTGTATTCCGACACTTTCTACGAGCAGTACTTC
TRBJ2-7,TRBV7-2,-,-,CASSSPRDSYEQYF,TGTGCCAGCAGCTCCCCACGGGACTCCTACGAGCAGTACTTC
TRBJ2-5,TRBV10-3,-,-,CAISRQQETQYF,TGTGCCATCAGTCGTCAACAAGAGACCCAGTACTTC
TRBJ2-3,TRBV5-6,-,-,CASSSRDFAVTDTQYF,TGTGCCAGCAGCTCCCGGGACTTCGCCGTCACAGATACGCAGTATTTT
TRBJ2-5,TRBV27,-,-,CASSPTGTTQETQYF,TGTGCCAGTTCGCCCACCGGGACAACTCAAGAGACCCAGTACTTC
TRBJ2-3,TRBV7-9,-,-,CASSPRIDTQYF,TGTGCCAGCAGCCCCCGGATCGATACGCAGTATTTT
TRBJ2-2,TRBV9,-,once,CASSPRGLGTGELFF,TGTGCCAGCAGCCCCCGGGGCTTAGGCACCGGGGAGCTGTTTTTT
TRBJ2-1,TRBV10-3,-,-,CAISPRGDEQFF,TGTGCCATCAGTCCCCGAGGTGATGAGCAGTTCTTC
TRBJ2-5,TRBV9,-,once,CASSVSLIETQYF,TGTGCCAGCAGCGTAAGTTTGATCGAGACCCAGTACTTC
TRBJ1-4,TRBV6-2/TRBV6-3,-,-,CASSYWGAQNEKLFF,TGTGCCAGCAGTTATTGGGGGGCGCAGAATGAAAAACTGTTTTTT
TRBJ2-1,TRBV9,TRBD1,-,CASSVSGTGIYNEQFF,TGTGCCAGCAGCGTCTCCGGGACAGGGATTTACAATGAGCAGTTCTTC
TRBJ1-1,TRBV6-2/TRBV6-3,-,-,CASSSWGMNTEAFF,TGTGCCAGCAGTTCTTGGGGAATGAACACTGAAGCTTTCTTT
TRBJ1-1,TRBV5-1,TRBD1,once,CASSLRQGNTEAFF,TGCGCCAGCAGTCTAAGACAGGGGAACACTGAAGCTTTCTTT
TRBJ1-5,TRBV7-2,-,-,CASSLGQRNQPQHF,TGTGCCAGCAGCTTAGGACAGCGCAATCAGCCCCAGCATTTT
TRBJ2-7,TRBV29-1,-,once,CSVLDSSSYEQYF,TGCAGCGTTCTGGACAGCAGCTCCTACGAGCAGTACTTC
TRBJ2-7,TRBV14,TRBD1,-,CASSARTGGLRGYF,TGTGCCAGCAGCGCCCGGACAGGCGGCCTCAGGGGGTACTTC
TRBJ2-6,TRBV4-3,-,-,CASSQVPGVSGANVLTF,TGCGCCAGCAGCCAAGTCCCAGGGGTTTCTGGGGCCAACGTCCTGACTTTC
TRBJ2-4,TRBV7-2,-,-,CASSPRSKLAKNIQYF,TGTGCCAGCAGCCCCCGGAGTAAACTAGCCAAAAACATTCAGTACTTC
TRBJ1-1,TRBV28,-,-,CASSSGDVVTEAFF,TGTGCCAGCTCGTCGGGAGACGTGGTCACTGAAGCTTTCTTT